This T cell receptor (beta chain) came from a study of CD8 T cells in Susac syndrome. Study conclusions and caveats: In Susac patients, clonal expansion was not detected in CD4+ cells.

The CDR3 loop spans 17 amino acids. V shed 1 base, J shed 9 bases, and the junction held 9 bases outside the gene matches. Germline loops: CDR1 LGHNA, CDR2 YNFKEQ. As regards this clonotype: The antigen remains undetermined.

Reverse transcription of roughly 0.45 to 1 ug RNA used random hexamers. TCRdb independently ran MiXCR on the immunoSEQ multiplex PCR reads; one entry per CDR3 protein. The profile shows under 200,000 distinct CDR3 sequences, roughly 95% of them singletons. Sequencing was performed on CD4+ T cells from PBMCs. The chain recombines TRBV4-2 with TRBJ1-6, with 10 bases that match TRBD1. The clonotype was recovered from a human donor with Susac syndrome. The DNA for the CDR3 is TGTGCCAGCAGCCAAGTCTCGGGGACAGGGGCTTCTTCACCCCTCCACTTT. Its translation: CASSQVSGTGASSPLHF.